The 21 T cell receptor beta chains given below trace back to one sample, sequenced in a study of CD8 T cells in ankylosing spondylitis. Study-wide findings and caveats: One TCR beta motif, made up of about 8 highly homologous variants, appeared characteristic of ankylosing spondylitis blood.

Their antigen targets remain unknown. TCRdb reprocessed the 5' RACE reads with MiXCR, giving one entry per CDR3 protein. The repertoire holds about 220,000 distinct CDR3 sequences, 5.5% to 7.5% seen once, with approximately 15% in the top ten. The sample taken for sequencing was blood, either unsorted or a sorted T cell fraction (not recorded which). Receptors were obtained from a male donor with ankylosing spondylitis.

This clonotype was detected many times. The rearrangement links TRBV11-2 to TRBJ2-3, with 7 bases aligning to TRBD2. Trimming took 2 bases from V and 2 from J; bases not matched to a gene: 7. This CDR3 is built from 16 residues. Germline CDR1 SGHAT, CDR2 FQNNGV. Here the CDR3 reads CASSLNPGTNTDTQYF. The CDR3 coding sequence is TGTGCCAGCAGCTTAAACCCCGGGACTAACACAGATACGCAGTATTTT.

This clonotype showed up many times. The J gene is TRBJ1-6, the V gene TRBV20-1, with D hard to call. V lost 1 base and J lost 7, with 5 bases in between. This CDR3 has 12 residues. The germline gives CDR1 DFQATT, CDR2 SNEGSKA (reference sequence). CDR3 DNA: TGCAGTGCTAGAGTGAGGAATTCACCCCTCCACTTT. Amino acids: CSARVRNSPLHF.

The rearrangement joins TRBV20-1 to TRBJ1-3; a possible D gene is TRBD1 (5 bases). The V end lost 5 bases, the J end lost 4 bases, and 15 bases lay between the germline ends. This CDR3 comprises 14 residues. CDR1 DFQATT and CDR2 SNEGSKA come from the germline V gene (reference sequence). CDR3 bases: TGCAGTGCTCGAGCCAGGGCTAAAGGAAACACCATATATTTT. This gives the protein CSARARAKGNTIYF.

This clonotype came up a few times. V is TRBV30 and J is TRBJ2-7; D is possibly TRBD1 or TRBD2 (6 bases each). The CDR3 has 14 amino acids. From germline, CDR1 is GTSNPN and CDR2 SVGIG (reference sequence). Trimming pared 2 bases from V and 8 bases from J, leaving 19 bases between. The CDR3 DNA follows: TGTGCCTGGAGTAATCGAAGGGGGGATACCCAGCAGTACTTC. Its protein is CAWSNRRGDTQQYF. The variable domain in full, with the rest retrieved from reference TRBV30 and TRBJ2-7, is SQTIHQWPATLVQPVGSPLSLECTVEGTSNPNLYWYRQAAGRGLQLLFYSVGIGQISSEVPQNLSASRPQDRQFILSSKKLLLSDSGFYLCAWSNRRGDTQQYFGPGTRLTVT.

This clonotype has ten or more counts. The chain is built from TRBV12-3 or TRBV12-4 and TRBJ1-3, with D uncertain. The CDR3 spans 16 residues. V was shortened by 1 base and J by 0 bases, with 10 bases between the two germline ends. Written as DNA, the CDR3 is TGTGCCAGCAGTTTAGAGTGGCGGTTCTCTGGAAACACCATATATTTT. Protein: CASSLEWRFSGNTIYF.

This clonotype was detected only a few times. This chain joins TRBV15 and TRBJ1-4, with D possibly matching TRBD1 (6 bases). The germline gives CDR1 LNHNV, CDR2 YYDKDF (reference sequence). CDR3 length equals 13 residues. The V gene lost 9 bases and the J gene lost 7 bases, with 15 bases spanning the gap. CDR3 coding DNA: TGTGCCACATCGGAAGGGGGATTTGAAAAACTGTTTTTT. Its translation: CATSEGGFEKLFF.

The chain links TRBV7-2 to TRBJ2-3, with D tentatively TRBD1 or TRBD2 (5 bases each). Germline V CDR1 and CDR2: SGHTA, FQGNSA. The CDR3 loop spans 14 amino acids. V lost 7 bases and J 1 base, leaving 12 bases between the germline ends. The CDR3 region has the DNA TGTGCCAGCACCTGGGACCCGCGCACAGATACGCAGTATTTT. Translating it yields CASTWDPRTDTQYF.

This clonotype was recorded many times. The CDR3 sequence is CASSVGGGGAYNEQFF. CDR3 in DNA: TGTGCCAGCAGCGTAGGTGGCGGGGGAGCCTACAATGAGCAGTTCTTC. The V and J genes are TRBV9 and TRBJ2-1; TRBD2 aligns across 7 bases. V shed 0 bases, J shed 2 bases, and the junction held 5 bases outside the gene matches. Germline-derived CDR1 and CDR2 are SGDLS and YYNGEE. The CDR3 contains 16 residues.

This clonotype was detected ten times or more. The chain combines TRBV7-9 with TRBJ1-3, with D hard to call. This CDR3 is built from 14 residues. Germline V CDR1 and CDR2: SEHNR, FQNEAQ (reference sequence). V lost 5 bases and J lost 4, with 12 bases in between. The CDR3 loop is CASSPEASGNTIYF. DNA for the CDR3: TGTGCCAGCAGCCCAGAGGCTTCGGGAAACACCATATATTTT. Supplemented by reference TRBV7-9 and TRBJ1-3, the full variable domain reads DTGVSQNPRHKITKRGQNVTFRCDPISEHNRLYWYRQTLGQGPEFLTYFQNEAQLEKSRLLSDRFSAERPKGSFSTLEIQRTEQGDSAMYLCASSPEASGNTIYFGEGSWLTVV.

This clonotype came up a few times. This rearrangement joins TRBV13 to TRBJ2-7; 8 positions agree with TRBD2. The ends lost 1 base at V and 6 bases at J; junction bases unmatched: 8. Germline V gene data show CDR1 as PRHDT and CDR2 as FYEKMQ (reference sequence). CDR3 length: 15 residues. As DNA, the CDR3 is TGTGCCAGCAGCTTAGAAGGCGGGGGGACGGGCGAGCAGTACTTC. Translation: CASSLEGGGTGEQYF.

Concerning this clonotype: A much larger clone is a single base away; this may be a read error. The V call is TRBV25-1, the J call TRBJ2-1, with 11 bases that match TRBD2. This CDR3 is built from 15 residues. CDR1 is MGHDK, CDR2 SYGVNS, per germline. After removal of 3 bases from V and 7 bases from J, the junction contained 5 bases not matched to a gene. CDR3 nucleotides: TGTGCCAGCAGTGACTTGGCTAGCGGGAGGAATGAGCAGTTCTTC. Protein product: CASSDLASGRNEQFF.

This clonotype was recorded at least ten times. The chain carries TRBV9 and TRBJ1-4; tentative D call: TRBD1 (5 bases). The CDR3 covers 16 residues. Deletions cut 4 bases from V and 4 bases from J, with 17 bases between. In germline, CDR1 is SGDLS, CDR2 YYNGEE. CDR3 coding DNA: TGTGCCAGCAGCATGGAACAGGCGACGGATAATGAAAAACTGTTTTTT. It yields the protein CASSMEQATDNEKLFF.

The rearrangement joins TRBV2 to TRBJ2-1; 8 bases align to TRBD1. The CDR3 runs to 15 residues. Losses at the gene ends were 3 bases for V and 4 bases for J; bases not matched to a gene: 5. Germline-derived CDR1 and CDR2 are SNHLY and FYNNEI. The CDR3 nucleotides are TGTGCCAGCAGTGACGACAGGGGTAATTACAATGAGCAGTTCTTC. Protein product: CASSDDRGNYNEQFF. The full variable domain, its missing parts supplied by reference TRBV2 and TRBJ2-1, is EPEVTQTPSHQVTQMGQEVILRCVPISNHLYFYWYRQILGQKVEFLVSFYNNEISEKSEIFDDQFSVERPDGSNFTLKIRSTKLEDSAMYFCASSDDRGNYNEQFFGPGTRLTVL.

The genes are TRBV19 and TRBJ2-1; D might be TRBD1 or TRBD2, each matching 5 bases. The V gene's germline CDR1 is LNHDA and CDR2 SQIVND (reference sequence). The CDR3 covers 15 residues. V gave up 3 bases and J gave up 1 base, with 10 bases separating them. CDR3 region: CASSIEGSSYNEQFF. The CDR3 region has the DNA TGTGCCAGTAGTATCGAGGGGTCTTCCTACAATGAGCAGTTCTTC.

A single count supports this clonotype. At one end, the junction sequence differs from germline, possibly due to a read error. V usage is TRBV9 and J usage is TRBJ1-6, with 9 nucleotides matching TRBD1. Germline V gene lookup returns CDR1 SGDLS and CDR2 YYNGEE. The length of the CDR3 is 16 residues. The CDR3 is CTSSRTGGLHNSPLLF. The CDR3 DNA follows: TGTACCAGCAGCAGAACAGGGGGCCTCCATAATTCACCCCTCCTCTTT.

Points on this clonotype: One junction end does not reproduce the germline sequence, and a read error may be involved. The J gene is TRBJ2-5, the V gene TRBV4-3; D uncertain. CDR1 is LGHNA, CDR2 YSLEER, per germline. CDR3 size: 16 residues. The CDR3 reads CASSKDSHGESETQYF. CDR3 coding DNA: TGCGCCAGCAGCAAAGATAGCCACGGAGAGTCGGAGACCCAGTACTTC.

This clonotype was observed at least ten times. This chain's CDR3 is CASSAYRASYNEQFF. DNA for the CDR3: TGCGCCAGCAGCGCCTACAGGGCCTCCTACAATGAGCAGTTCTTC. The rearrangement uses TRBV4-3 and TRBJ2-1, with D perhaps TRBD1 (6 bases). With 5 bases removed from V and 0 bases from J, the gap between germline ends came to 11 bases. Germline V gene data show CDR1 as LGHNA and CDR2 as YSLEER. This CDR3 is 15 amino acids long.

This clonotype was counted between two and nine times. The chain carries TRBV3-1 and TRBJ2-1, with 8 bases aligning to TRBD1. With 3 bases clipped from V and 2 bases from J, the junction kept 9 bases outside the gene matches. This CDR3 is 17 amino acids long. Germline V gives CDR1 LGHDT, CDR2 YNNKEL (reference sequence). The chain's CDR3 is CASSHTPDREAYNEQFF. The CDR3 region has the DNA TGTGCCAGCAGCCATACCCCGGACAGGGAGGCCTACAATGAGCAGTTCTTC.

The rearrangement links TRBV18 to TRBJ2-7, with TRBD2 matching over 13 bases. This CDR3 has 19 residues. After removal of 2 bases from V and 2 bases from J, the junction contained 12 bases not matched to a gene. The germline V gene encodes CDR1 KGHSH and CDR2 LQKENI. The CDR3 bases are TGTGCCAGCTCACCAGACACTAGCGGGAGGGCCGGGCCTCCCTACGAGCAGTACTTC. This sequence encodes CASSPDTSGRAGPPYEQYF.

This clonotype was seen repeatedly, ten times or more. The CDR3 nucleotides read TGTGCCTGGAGTAGGGTAGCGGGAGGAGAGCAGTTCTTC. Its protein product is CAWSRVAGGEQFF. The rearrangement uses TRBV30 and TRBJ2-1, with TRBD2 matching 10 bases. The V gene's germline CDR1 is GTSNPN and CDR2 SVGIG (reference sequence). J gave up 10 bases and V 2 bases, and 5 bases lay outside the gene matches. The CDR3 is made up of 13 amino acids.

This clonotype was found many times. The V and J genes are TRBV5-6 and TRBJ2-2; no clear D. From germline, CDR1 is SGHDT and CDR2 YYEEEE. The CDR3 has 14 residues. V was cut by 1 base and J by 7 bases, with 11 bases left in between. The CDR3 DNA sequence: TGTGCCAGCAGCTTGCTAGGGCTTGGCGGGGAGCTGTTTTTT. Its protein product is CASSLLGLGGELFF.